This TCR beta chain was identified during a study of blood T cell repertoires in COVID-19. In the study overall: Samples came from the United States, Italy and Spain, spanning acute and convalescent COVID-19.

In the original processing: Reference gene primer amplification in the assay estimated nucleated cell counts. Clones were sequenced by immunoSEQ multiplex PCR, and TCRdb holds only the in-frame ones, with some missing. V and J calls and clone size come straight from that table; D and trimming were deduced from the DNA. The table records a few hundred thousand clones, around nine tenths of them present only once. Germline CDR1 SGDLS, CDR2 YYNGEE. V lost 4 bases to trimming and J lost 7 bases; unmatched junction nucleotides: 10. The CDR3 has 15 residues. Sequenced: peripheral blood. The clonotype originates from a woman in her seventies with active or convalescent COVID-19. The chain couples TRBV9 to TRBJ1-5; 8 bases line up with TRBD1. The CDR3 DNA sequence: TGTGCCAGCAGCCCCCATCAGGGGGCCGGGCAGCCCCAGCATTTT. Amino acids: CASSPHQGAGQPQHF.